This T cell receptor beta chain appears in the sequencing data of a study of beta chain features in type 1 diabetes. Study-level information: Patients shared similar age, gender and cell yields with healthy donors.

Germline V lookup: CDR1 SGDLS, CDR2 YYNGEE. Trimming left V 0 bases short and J 0 bases short, with 10 bases between. CDR3 length: 15 amino acids. The sample holds a few counts of this clone. The target antigen is unknown. Overall study results and limits: Short templates might get an advantage during PCR, and this would be equal in patients and controls. Shortening of TCRB CDR3s, moderate but significant, appeared in all four CD4+ subsets of Type 1 diabetes patients. Among type 1 diabetes patients, VDJ junctions had fewer insertions and more deletions.

Each donor gave one heparinised blood draw averaging roughly 120 mL. Isolated RNA was reverse transcribed in full, so expressed TCRB transcripts were sequenced. The assay was immunoSEQ multiplex PCR, and TCRdb's table has in-frame clones only and misses some. Of 330,000 or so clones in the sample, 10% to 15% were seen once. The sequencing input was naive CD4+ T cells from blood. The sequence was collected from a woman between 18 and 29 years old with type 1 diabetes. The rearrangement joins TRBV9 to TRBJ2-7; D might be TRBD2 (6 bases). CDR3 sequence: CASSVGGASSYEQYF. CDR3 sequence (DNA): TGTGCCAGCAGCGTAGGCGGGGCGAGCTCCTACGAGCAGTACTTC.